This TCR beta chain came from a study of shared clonotypes between healthy human individuals. General study results and limits: A generally larger estimated richness was seen in naive subsets than in memory subsets.

A note on this clone: What it binds is not known.

Deletions cut 1 base from V and 3 bases from J, with 4 bases between. The CDR3 runs to 14 residues. From germline, CDR1 is KGHSH and CDR2 LQKENI. Here immunoSEQ multiplex PCR was the method, and the copy in TCRdb shows in-frame clones only, minus some. The data hold about 1 million clones, with around 76% observed a single time. The receptor was isolated from a man aged 18 to 30 in good health. The sample taken for sequencing was memory CD4+ T cells sorted from blood. Sample subset: CD45RA-negative fraction. The rearrangement joins TRBV18 to TRBJ2-6; D is unclear. This chain's CDR3 is CASSPLHGANVLTF. DNA of the CDR3: TGTGCCAGCTCACCACTCCATGGGGCCAACGTCCTGACTTTC.